Listed here are 22 T cell receptor beta chains from one sample, sequenced in a study of OX40 agonist ivuxolimab in advanced cancers. Assay: immunoSEQ multiplex PCR; the TCRdb copy retains only in-frame clones and omits some. The table lists 40,000 to 45,000 clones, approximately 85% of them singletons, with about 16% in the top ten. The material was CD4+ or CD8+ T cells sorted from blood, obtained in a trial of the OX40 agonist ivuxolimab. The receptors stem from an adult with an advanced solid tumor such as melanoma, head and neck, liver or kidney cancer.

The V call is TRBV27, the J call TRBJ2-1; 10 bases fit TRBD2. CDR1 MNHEY and CDR2 SMNVEV come from the germline V gene (reference sequence). This CDR3 region has 15 residues. V shed 5 bases and J 6 bases; nucleotides not matched to a gene: 7. For the CDR3, the DNA is TGTGCCAGCAGTCCTAGCGGGGGCCTCCTCAATGAGCAGTTCTTC. Amino acids: CASSPSGGLLNEQFF.

The rearrangement uses TRBV9 and TRBJ2-7; D gene uncertain. CDR1 and CDR2 from the germline V gene are SGDLS and YYNGEE. CDR3 length equals 17 residues. With 3 bases removed from V and 1 base from J, the gap between germline ends came to 20 bases. This CDR3 is CASSASPKPYGSYEQYF. The CDR3 DNA reads TGTGCCAGCAGCGCCTCCCCAAAGCCCTACGGATCCTACGAGCAGTACTTC.

This clone was observed a handful of times. The rearrangement uses TRBV9 and TRBJ1-1, with D hard to call. Per the germline V gene, CDR1 is SGDLS and CDR2 is YYNGEE. The CDR3 is 13 residues long. Trimming pared 3 bases from V and 4 bases from J, leaving 10 bases between. The CDR3 spells CASSDGVRTEAFF. DNA of the CDR3: TGTGCCAGCAGCGACGGGGTTCGCACTGAAGCTTTCTTT.

The V and J genes are TRBV18 and TRBJ1-1; D gene uncertain. CDR1 and CDR2 from the germline V gene are KGHSH and LQKENI. V gave up 2 bases and J gave up 4 bases, with 5 bases separating them. The CDR3 runs 12 residues. The DNA for the CDR3 is TGTGCCAGCTCACCAGAAGGCACTGAAGCTTTCTTT. Encoded protein: CASSPEGTEAFF.

The chain is built from TRBV28 and TRBJ2-1, with D tentatively TRBD2 (6 bases). V was pared by 6 bases and J by 4 bases, with 13 bases between. Germline CDR1 MDHEN, CDR2 SYDVKM. The CDR3 extends over 14 amino acids. The CDR3 here is CASRLNGGYNEQFF. Written as DNA, the CDR3 is TGTGCCAGCAGGTTAAACGGGGGTTACAATGAGCAGTTCTTC.

This clone was recorded once. CDR3 in amino acids: CASSYSQVTEAFF. The CDR3 DNA follows: TGTGCCAGCAGTTACTCCCAGGTCACTGAAGCTTTCTTT. V and J are TRBV6-6 and TRBJ1-1, with unresolved D. The CDR3 extends over 13 amino acids. The germline gives CDR1 MNHNY, CDR2 SVGAGI (reference sequence). V was cut by 0 bases and J by 4 bases, with 6 bases left in between.

The chain couples TRBV6-1 to TRBJ2-7; D not resolved. With 0 bases removed from V and 0 bases from J, the gap between germline ends came to 9 bases. CDR1 and CDR2 (germline): MNHNS, SASEGT. The CDR3 has 15 residues. The CDR3 coding sequence is TGTGCCAGCAGTGAAGCGCGACTCTCCTCCTACGAGCAGTACTTC. As protein: CASSEARLSSYEQYF.

Here the CDR3 reads CASSIGRARYTEAFF. The DNA for the CDR3 is TGTGCCAGTAGTATAGGTAGGGCGCGGTACACTGAAGCTTTCTTT. The chain is built from TRBV19 and TRBJ1-1; D remains ambiguous. There are 15 residues in the CDR3. Trimming removed 1 base from V and 3 bases from J, with 12 bases in between. Germline loops: CDR1 LNHDA, CDR2 SQIVND (reference sequence).

The V call is TRBV5-4, the J call TRBJ2-3; D is uncertain. The germline V and J ends were trimmed by 0 bases and 7 bases, with 12 bases remaining between them. The CDR3 loop spans 14 amino acids. In germline, CDR1 is SGHNT, CDR2 YYREEE (reference sequence). CDR3 sequence (DNA): TGTGCCAGCAGCTTGGTCTCGTGGGGAAATACGCAGTATTTT. It codes for CASSLVSWGNTQYF.

This clone was counted a single time. This chain connects TRBV5-5 to TRBJ2-1; D is ambiguous. V was trimmed by 0 bases and J by 10 bases, leaving 5 bases between them. This CDR3 contains 11 residues. The germline gives CDR1 SGHKS, CDR2 YYEKEE (reference sequence). The CDR3 loop reads CASSLAREQFF. The CDR3 DNA reads TGTGCCAGCAGCTTGGCGAGGGAGCAGTTCTTC.

The V gene is TRBV6-5, the J gene TRBJ1-1; D remains unclear. V lost 5 bases and J lost 2, with 15 bases in between. The CDR3 sequence is 15 residues long. CDR1 is MNHEY and CDR2 is SVGAGI in the germline V gene. Here the CDR3 reads CASSTSNPGNTEAFF. The CDR3 coding sequence is TGTGCCAGCAGTACATCAAACCCCGGAAACACTGAAGCTTTCTTT.

V usage is TRBV14 and J usage is TRBJ2-1, with D maybe TRBD2 (6 bases). V was trimmed by 1 base and J by 9 bases, leaving 13 bases between them. This CDR3 spans 14 amino acids. The germline V gene encodes CDR1 SGHDN and CDR2 FVKESK. The CDR3 coding sequence is TGTGCCAGCAGCCAAGGACTAGGTCTCGGTGAGCAGTTCTTC. Protein: CASSQGLGLGEQFF.

This chain joins TRBV21-1 and TRBJ2-5; TRBD2, as called in the table, went unchecked against the DNA. TRBV21-1 is a pseudogene segment. This CDR3 is 16 amino acids long. This CDR3 is CASSKESSGFQETQYF. The CDR3 nucleotides read TGTGCCAGCAGCAAAGAGTCAAGCGGATTCCAAGAGACCCAGTACTTC.

The chain employs TRBV4-3 and TRBJ2-7, with 7 bases fitting TRBD2. The V gene's germline CDR1 is LGHNA and CDR2 YSLEER. This CDR3 is built from 16 residues. Trimming cost V 1 base and J 2 bases; bases outside gene matches: 8. This chain's CDR3 is CASSQGWGGDTYEQYF. CDR3 bases: TGCGCCAGCAGCCAAGGATGGGGGGGAGACACCTACGAGCAGTACTTC.

The V call is TRBV7-2, the J call TRBJ2-3; 7 nucleotides align to TRBD1. The CDR3 consists of 15 residues. From germline, CDR1 is SGHTA and CDR2 FQGNSA. V was pared by 4 bases and J by 2 bases, with 6 bases of the junction left unmatched. CDR3 sequence: CASSWGTADTDTQYF. The CDR3 DNA reads TGTGCCAGCAGCTGGGGGACAGCTGACACAGATACGCAGTATTTT.

The V gene is TRBV2, the J gene TRBJ2-7, with D possibly matching TRBD2 (6 bases). This CDR3 spans 13 amino acids. Germline CDR1 reads SNHLY; CDR2 reads FYNNEI. V lost 6 bases and J 5 bases, leaving 14 bases between the germline ends. CDR3 region: CASRPRDWDEQYF. The CDR3, as DNA: TGTGCCAGCAGGCCCCGGGACTGGGACGAGCAGTACTTC.

The chain joins TRBV21-1 to TRBJ1-2. TRBV21-1 is a pseudogene segment. This CDR3 is 15 amino acids long. CDR3 loop: CASSRIERFPYGYTF. The CDR3 nucleotides read TGTGCCAGCAGCCGTATAGAAAGGTTCCCCTATGGCTACACCTTC.

J is TRBJ1-5 and V is TRBV27; D not resolved. Trimming stripped 2 bases from V and 2 bases from J, with 10 bases between. The CDR3 contains 15 residues. The V gene's germline CDR1 is MNHEY and CDR2 SMNVEV (reference sequence). The CDR3 nucleotides read TGTGCCAGCAGTTTAGGCAGGTTAGGCAATCAGCCCCAGCATTTT. This sequence encodes CASSLGRLGNQPQHF.

The rearrangement links TRBV27 to TRBJ2-1; D unclear. The CDR3 consists of 11 residues. Trimming left V 1 base short and J 9 bases short, with 4 bases between. CDR1 MNHEY and CDR2 SMNVEV come from the germline V gene (reference sequence). The CDR3: CASSLYGEQFF. As DNA, the CDR3 is TGTGCCAGCAGTTTATATGGTGAGCAGTTCTTC.

V and J are TRBV7-3 and TRBJ2-1, with TRBD1 matching 8 bases. Trimming at V came to 5 bases and at J to 8 bases, leaving 5 bases not matched to a gene. This CDR3 comprises 13 residues. From germline, CDR1 is SGHTA and CDR2 FQGTGA. The CDR3 sequence: CASSPGQGDEQFF. The CDR3 coding sequence is TGTGCCAGCAGCCCCGGACAGGGCGATGAGCAGTTCTTC.

This chain uses TRBV12-5 with TRBJ1-2; D remains unclear. This CDR3 comprises 15 residues. Trimming left V 7 bases short and J 4 bases short, with 19 bases between. CDR1 is LGHNT and CDR2 is FRNRAP in the germline V gene. CDR3: CASAPSFTPFYGYTF. As DNA, the CDR3 is TGTGCTAGTGCTCCCTCATTCACTCCCTTCTATGGCTACACCTTC. The full variable domain, rest sourced from reference TRBV12-5 and TRBJ1-2, is DARVTQTPRHKVTEMGQEVTMRCQPILGHNTVFWYRQTMMQGLELLAYFRNRAPLDDSGMPKDRFSAEMPDATLATLKIQPSEPRDSAVYFCASAPSFTPFYGYTFGSGTRLTVV.

The table lists this clone with a few counts. This chain uses TRBV7-9 with TRBJ1-1; perhaps TRBD1 as D (6 bases). V lost 3 bases and J 6 bases, leaving 11 bases between the germline ends. Germline CDR1 SEHNR, CDR2 FQNEAQ (reference sequence). CDR3 length: 13 amino acids. The CDR3 protein is CASSFTGRAEAFF. The CDR3, as DNA: TGTGCCAGCAGCTTCACAGGGAGGGCTGAAGCTTTCTTT.